The 17 T cell receptor beta chains below all came from one sample that was sequenced in a study of glioma-infiltrating T cells. Amplification of TCR alpha and beta CDR3 regions from RNA used iRepertoire nested multiplex PCR. Using its own MiXCR run on the multiplex PCR reads, TCRdb lists one record per CDR3 protein. The sample holds 160,000 or so distinct CDR3 sequences, more than 35% seen once. Sequencing used glioma tissue, nonneoplastic brain tissue, or PBMCs (not recorded which). These TCRs come from a human donor with low-grade glioma or glioblastoma, undergoing nonglioma brain surgery, or in good health (not recorded which).

The table lists this clonotype with a few counts. The chain uses TRBV7-2 and TRBJ2-2; D might be TRBD2 (5 bases). Germline CDR1 is SGHTA and CDR2 is FQGNSA. This CDR3 comprises 18 residues. Trimming took off 2 bases at V and 2 bases at J, with 18 bases between the two ends. CDR3 sequence reads: CASSLIIIGSINTGELFF. In DNA form, the CDR3 reads TGTGCCAGCAGCTTAATCATCATTGGGAGCATAAACACCGGGGAGCTGTTTTTT.

At least ten counts were recorded for this clonotype. CDR3 nucleotides: TGTGCCAGCAGTGCCCGGAGCGAGCAGTACTTC. Amino acids: CASSARSEQYF. The chain recombines TRBV12-3 or TRBV12-4 with TRBJ2-7; D gene unclear. Trimming removed 5 bases at V and 6 bases at J, with 8 bases between. This CDR3 has 11 amino acids.

Ten or more counts support this clonotype. This chain uses TRBV7-9 with TRBJ2-1; D is perhaps TRBD2 (6 bases). CDR3 size: 15 residues. Trimming removed 4 bases from V and 6 bases from J, with 16 bases in between. The germline V gene has CDR1 SEHNR and CDR2 FQNEAQ (reference sequence). This CDR3 is CASSYGTGVGNEQFF. CDR3 nucleotides: TGTGCCAGCAGCTACGGGACTGGGGTAGGCAATGAGCAGTTCTTC.

On this clonotype itself: One end of the junction fails to match germline, which may point to a read error. The chain carries TRBV2 and TRBJ1-6, with no clear D. The CDR3 sequence is 16 residues long. Germline assignment: CDR1 SNHLY and CDR2 FYNNEI. CDR3 coding DNA: TGTGCCAGCATTGAAATGGAGAGCTCCTATAATTCACCCCTCCACTTT. The encoded protein is CASIEMESSYNSPLHF.

This clonotype was detected many times. This chain joins TRBV6-1 and TRBJ2-2; 8 bases fit TRBD1. This CDR3 is 13 amino acids long. From germline, CDR1 is MNHNS and CDR2 SASEGT. J gave up 7 bases and V 8 bases, and 6 bases lay outside the gene matches. Written as DNA, the CDR3 is TGTGCCAGCCGCAGGGGGCGAGACGGGGAGCTGTTTTTT. Protein: CASRRGRDGELFF.

The count of this clonotype is one. This clone may be a read error of a much larger clone one base away. The genes are TRBV2 and TRBJ2-7; D ambiguous. CDR3 size: 14 residues. CDR1 SNHLY and CDR2 FYNNEI come from the germline V gene. V lost 5 bases to trimming and J lost 4 bases, with 15 bases between them. The CDR3 DNA follows: TGTGCCAGCAGTTACCCAAATGGAATATACGAGCAGTACTTC. Translating it yields CASSYPNGIYEQYF. The full variable domain, rest sourced from reference TRBV2 and TRBJ2-7, is EPEVTQTPSHQVTQMGQEVILRCVPISNHLYFYWYRQILGQKVEFLVSFYNNEISEKSEIFDDQFSVERPDGSNFTLKIRSTKLEDSAMYFCASSYPNGIYEQYFGPGTRLTVT.

The genes are TRBV4-1 and TRBJ2-7; D perhaps matches TRBD2 (6 bases). CDR1 is MGHRA, CDR2 YSYEKL, per germline. CDR3 length: 15 residues. Between the trimmed V and J ends, which lost 1 base and 3 bases, there was a span of 13 bases. CDR3 DNA sequence: TGCGCCAGCAGCCAAGTAGCTAGCGCGGGCTACGAGCAGTACTTC. It encodes CASSQVASAGYEQYF.

Of note for this clonotype: One junction end disagrees with the germline gene, perhaps due to a read error. The J gene is TRBJ2-7, the V gene TRBV11-2; unclear D gene. CDR3 length: 12 residues. CDR1 and CDR2 (germline): SGHAT, FQNNGV. This chain's CDR3 is CASILEHNEQYF. In DNA, the CDR3 is TGTGCCAGCATCTTAGAACACAACGAGCAGTACTTC.

Regarding this clonotype: This may arise from a read error, as a much more abundant clone is one base away. V and J are TRBV4-2 and TRBJ1-1; D remains ambiguous. Germline CDR1 and CDR2: LGHNA and YNFKEQ. The CDR3 is made up of 14 amino acids. The CDR3: CPSSLTLGNTEAFF. The CDR3 DNA is TGTCCCAGCAGCCTGACTCTGGGGAACACTGAAGCTTTCTTT.

This clonotype was observed many times. This rearrangement joins TRBV28 to TRBJ2-1, with 8 bases fitting TRBD2. Germline values: CDR1 MDHEN, CDR2 SYDVKM. The J segment lost 3 bases and the V segment lost 5 bases, leaving 9 bases of the junction unmatched. The CDR3 covers 16 residues. Written as DNA, the CDR3 is TGTGCCAGCAGTCCCCATGGAGCGGGGGTCTACAATGAGCAGTTCTTC. This encodes CASSPHGAGVYNEQFF.

The chain has TRBV10-3 and TRBJ2-3; possibly TRBD1 for D (5 bases). The CDR3 totals 13 residues. The germline gives CDR1 ENHRY, CDR2 SYGVKD. V lost 4 bases, J lost 7 bases, and 12 bases lay in between. In nucleotides, the CDR3 is TGTGCCATCAGTGGGCAGGGCCCATATACGCAGTATTTT. Translation: CAISGQGPYTQYF.

Remarks on this clonotype: One base away lies a much larger clone, so this may be a sequencing read error. The J gene is TRBJ2-5, the V gene TRBV28; the D gene is possibly TRBD2 (6 bases). This CDR3 spans 14 amino acids. Trimming stripped 6 bases from V and 2 bases from J, with 13 bases between. Germline V lookup: CDR1 MDHEN, CDR2 SYDVKM. Here the CDR3 DNA reads TGTGCCAGCAGATCCCACGGACTACAAGAGACCCAGTACTTC. Its translation is CASRSHGLQETQYF.

This clonotype has more than one count but fewer than ten. The rearrangement joins TRBV19 to TRBJ1-3; D is ambiguous. Per the germline V gene, CDR1 is LNHDA and CDR2 is SQIVND (reference sequence). The V and J ends lost 8 bases and 0 bases respectively, with 11 bases between them. This CDR3 comprises 14 residues. The CDR3 DNA reads TGTGCCAGTTCCACGCAGATCTCTGGAAACACCATATATTTT. It yields the protein CASSTQISGNTIYF.

The gene calls are TRBV2 and TRBJ2-7; D may be TRBD2 (5 bases). The V gene lost 8 bases and the J gene lost 0 bases, with 11 bases spanning the gap. CDR1 is SNHLY, CDR2 FYNNEI, per germline. There are 13 residues in the CDR3. The CDR3 nucleotides read TGTGCCAGCGCCCTAGCAGCCTCCTACGAGCAGTACTTC. Amino acid sequence: CASALAASYEQYF.

The table lists this clonotype with a count of one. Just one base apart from a much larger clone, this may be a read error. The chain joins TRBV5-1 to TRBJ1-6; D call uncertain. The ends were cut back, 4 bases at V and 5 bases at J, with 13 bases in the middle. The germline V gene has CDR1 SGHRS and CDR2 YFSETQ. The CDR3 has 15 residues. DNA for the CDR3: TGCGCCAGCAGCGCCGACGGGGAGAATAATTCACCCCTCCACTTT. Translated, it gives CASSADGENNSPLHF.

This clonotype was seen repeatedly, ten times or more. The CDR3 bases are TGTGCCAGCAGTCTTAGACTAGCTGGGGAGCAGTACTTC. Encoded protein: CASSLRLAGEQYF. This rearrangement joins TRBV12-3 or TRBV12-4 to TRBJ2-7; 7 bases are a match to TRBD2. The J segment lost 7 bases and the V segment lost 5 bases, leaving 8 bases of the junction unmatched. The CDR3 is made up of 13 amino acids.

Worth noting for this clonotype: Possible read error: a much larger clone is one base away. The chain carries TRBV28 and TRBJ2-3; 7 bases match TRBD2. Trimming at V came to 7 bases and at J to 6 bases, leaving 7 bases not matched to a gene. The CDR3 is 13 amino acids. From germline, CDR1 is MDHEN and CDR2 SYDVKM. CDR3 sequence: CASTARTSDTQYF. The CDR3 DNA reads as TGTGCCAGCACCGCGAGGACTAGTGATACGCAGTATTTT.